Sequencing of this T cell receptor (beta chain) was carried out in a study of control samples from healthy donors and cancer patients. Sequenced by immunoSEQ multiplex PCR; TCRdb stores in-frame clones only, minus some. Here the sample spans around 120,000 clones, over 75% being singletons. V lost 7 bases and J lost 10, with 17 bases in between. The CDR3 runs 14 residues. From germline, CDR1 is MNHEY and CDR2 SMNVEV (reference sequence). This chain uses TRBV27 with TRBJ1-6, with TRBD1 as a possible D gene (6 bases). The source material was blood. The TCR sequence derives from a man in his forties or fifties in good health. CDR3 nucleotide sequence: TGTGCCAGCACACAGGGAGCATTGGGATCACCCCTCCACTTT. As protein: CASTQGALGSPLHF.